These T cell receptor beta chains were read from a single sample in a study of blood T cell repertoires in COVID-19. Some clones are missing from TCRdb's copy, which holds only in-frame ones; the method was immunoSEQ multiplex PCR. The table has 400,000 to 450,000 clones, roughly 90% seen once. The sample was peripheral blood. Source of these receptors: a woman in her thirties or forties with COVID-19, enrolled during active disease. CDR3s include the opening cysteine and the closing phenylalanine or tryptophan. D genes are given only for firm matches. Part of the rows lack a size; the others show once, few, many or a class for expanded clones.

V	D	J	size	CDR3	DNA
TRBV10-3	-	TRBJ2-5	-	CAIRVAETQYF	TGTGCCATCAGGGTAGCAGAGACCCAGTACTTC
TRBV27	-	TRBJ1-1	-	CASTHRKGFGLDTEAFF	TGTGCCAGCACCCATCGGAAGGGGTTCGGGTTGGACACTGAAGCTTTCTTT
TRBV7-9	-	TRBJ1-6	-	CASSSELQGFGNSPLHF	TGTGCCAGCAGCTCGGAACTACAGGGTTTCGGTAATTCACCCCTCCACTTT
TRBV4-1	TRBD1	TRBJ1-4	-	CASSQGTGPVLGEKLFF	TGCGCCAGCAGCCAGGGGACAGGGCCGGTCCTGGGGGAAAAACTGTTTTTT
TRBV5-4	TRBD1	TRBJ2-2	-	CASSRQGTPGELFF	TGTGCCAGCAGCCGACAGGGGACTCCCGGGGAGCTGTTTTTT
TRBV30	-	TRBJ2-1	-	CAWSVQIYNEQFF	TGTGCCTGGAGTGTACAGATATACAATGAGCAGTTCTTC
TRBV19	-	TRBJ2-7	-	CASRGGGSYEQYF	TGTGCCAGTAGAGGGGGGGGCTCCTACGAGCAGTACTTC
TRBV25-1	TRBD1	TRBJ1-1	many	CASREGAANTEAFF	TGTGCCAGCAGAGAGGGGGCGGCGAACACTGAAGCTTTCTTT
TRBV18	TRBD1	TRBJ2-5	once	CASSRDRADETQYF	TGTGCCTCCTCCCGGGACAGGGCGGATGAGACCCAGTACTTC
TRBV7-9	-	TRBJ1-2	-	CASTQIGRQEASGYTF	TGTGCCAGCACCCAAATCGGTAGACAGGAGGCTAGTGGCTACACCTTC
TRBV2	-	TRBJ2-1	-	CASSAEVGEQFF	TGTGCCAGCAGTGCTGAGGTCGGTGAGCAGTTCTTC
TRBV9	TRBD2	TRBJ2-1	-	CASSVEAGLAVNEQFF	TGTGCCAGCAGCGTAGAGGCGGGACTAGCCGTCAATGAGCAGTTCTTC
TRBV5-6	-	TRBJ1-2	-	CASSPLGAVSSVLGYTF	TGTGCCAGCAGCCCGTTGGGGGCGGTTTCCTCTGTTTTGGGCTACACCTTC
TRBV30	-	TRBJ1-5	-	CAWSIGRDKPQHF	TGTGCCTGGAGTATCGGCAGGGACAAGCCCCAGCATTTT
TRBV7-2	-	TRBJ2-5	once	CASSLARSFQETQYF	TGTGCCAGCAGCTTAGCGCGATCCTTCCAAGAGACCCAGTACTTC
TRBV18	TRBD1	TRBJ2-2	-	CATALTGGEELFF	TGTGCCACCGCCTTAACAGGGGGCGAGGAGCTGTTTTTT
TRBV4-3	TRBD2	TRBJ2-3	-	CASSHRFSGSTDTQYF	TGCGCCAGCAGCCACCGATTTAGCGGGAGCACAGATACGCAGTATTTT
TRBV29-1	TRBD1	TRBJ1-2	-	CSAGDRGDYGYTF	TGCAGCGCAGGGGACAGGGGGGACTATGGCTACACCTTC
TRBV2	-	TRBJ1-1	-	CASSPRDLNTEAFF	TGTGCCAGCAGTCCCCGGGATCTGAACACTGAAGCTTTCTTT
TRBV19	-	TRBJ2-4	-	CASRGGGDRELFRTSGKNIQYF	TGTGCCAGTAGGGGGGGAGGGGACAGGGAGCTTTTCCGGACTAGCGGAAAAAACATTCAGTACTTC
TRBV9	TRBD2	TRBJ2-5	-	CASSAVAGGPEETQYF	TGTGCCAGCAGCGCCGTAGCGGGAGGGCCGGAGGAGACCCAGTACTTC
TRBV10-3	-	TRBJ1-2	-	CAISETEGGGFGYTF	TGTGCCATCAGTGAAACGGAGGGAGGGGGTTTTGGCTACACCTTC
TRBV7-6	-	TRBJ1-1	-	CASSLALSSTEAFF	TGTGCCAGCAGCTTAGCGCTAAGTAGTACTGAAGCTTTCTTT
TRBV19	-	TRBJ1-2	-	CASSQQSYGYTF	TGTGCCAGTAGTCAACAGAGCTATGGCTACACCTTC
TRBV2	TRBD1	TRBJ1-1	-	CASRGQGDTEAFF	TGTGCCAGCAGAGGACAGGGGGACACTGAAGCTTTCTTT
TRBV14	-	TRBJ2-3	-	CASSQLPVAPADTQYF	TGTGCCAGCAGCCAACTTCCAGTAGCCCCGGCAGATACGCAGTATTTT
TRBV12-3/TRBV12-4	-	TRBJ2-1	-	CASTRGRNEQFF	TGTGCCAGCACCAGGGGTCGCAATGAGCAGTTCTTC
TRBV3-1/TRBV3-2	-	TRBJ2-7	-	CASSQAGASYEQYF	TGTGCCAGCAGCCAAGCTGGGGCCTCCTACGAGCAGTACTTC
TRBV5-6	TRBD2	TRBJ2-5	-	CASSSTSRGASEETQYF	TGTGCCAGCAGCTCCACCTCGCGGGGGGCCAGCGAAGAGACCCAGTACTTC
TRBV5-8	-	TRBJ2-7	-	CASSLGGGPYF	TGTGCCAGCAGCTTGGGCGGAGGTCCGTACTTC
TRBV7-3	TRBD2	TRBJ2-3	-	CASSLPGRGADTQYF	TGTGCCAGCAGCTTGCCCGGGAGGGGCGCAGATACGCAGTATTTT
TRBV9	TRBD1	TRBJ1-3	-	CASSVGDRGSGNTIYF	TGTGCCAGCAGCGTAGGGGACAGGGGCTCTGGAAACACCATATATTTT
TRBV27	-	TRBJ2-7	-	CASATTGPYEQYF	TGTGCCAGCGCCACCACAGGGCCCTACGAGCAGTACTTC
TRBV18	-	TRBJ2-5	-	CASSPVDGQQETQYF	TGTGCCAGCTCACCAGTGGACGGACAACAAGAGACCCAGTACTTC
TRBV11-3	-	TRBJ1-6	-	CASSSQNSPLHF	TGTGCCAGCAGCTCCCAAAATTCACCCCTCCACTTT
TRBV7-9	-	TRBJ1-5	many	CASSLGAVDLSNQPQHF	TGTGCCAGCAGCTTAGGGGCCGTTGACCTTAGCAATCAGCCCCAGCATTTT
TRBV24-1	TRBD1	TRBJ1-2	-	CATSDRRPGQKGYGYTF	TGTGCCACCAGTGATCGTCGGCCGGGACAGAAGGGCTATGGCTACACCTTC
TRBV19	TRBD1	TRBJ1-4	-	CASSIATGDEKLFF	TGTGCCAGTAGTATAGCGACAGGGGATGAAAAACTGTTTTTT
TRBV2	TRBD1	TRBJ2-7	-	CASSEAIGDRGYEQYF	TGTGCCAGCAGTGAAGCAATCGGGGACAGGGGCTACGAGCAGTACTTC
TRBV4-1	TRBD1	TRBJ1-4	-	CASSQADRAHEKLFF	TGCGCCAGCAGCCAAGCAGACAGGGCCCATGAAAAACTGTTTTTT
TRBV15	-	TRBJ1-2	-	CATSRDSRGHLYGYTF	TGTGCCACCAGCAGAGATTCTCGAGGACATCTATATGGCTACACCTTC
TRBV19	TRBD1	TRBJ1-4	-	CASSIGQGTVEKLFF	TGTGCCAGTAGTATAGGACAGGGGACGGTCGAAAAACTGTTTTTT
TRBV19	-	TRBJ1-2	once	CASSIGRRTGLGYTF	TGTGCCAGTAGTATAGGGAGGAGGACGGGCCTTGGCTACACCTTC
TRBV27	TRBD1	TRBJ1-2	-	CASSQTGDGYTF	TGTGCCAGCAGTCAGACAGGGGATGGCTACACCTTC
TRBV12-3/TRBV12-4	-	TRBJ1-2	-	CASRYTGFSGYTF	TGTGCCAGCAGATATACGGGGTTCTCTGGCTACACCTTC
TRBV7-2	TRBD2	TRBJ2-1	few	CASSLDSGTKFF	TGTGCCAGCAGCTTAGATAGCGGGACAAAGTTCTTC
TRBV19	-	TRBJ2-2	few	CASSRRDSGTGELFF	TGTGCCAGTAGTCGCCGGGACTCCGGAACCGGGGAGCTGTTTTTT
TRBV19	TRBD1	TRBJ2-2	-	CASSINRGLIVAGELFF	TGTGCCAGTAGTATAAACAGGGGGCTGATAGTCGCCGGGGAGCTGTTTTTT
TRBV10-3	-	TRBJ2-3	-	CAIRDFTDTQYF	TGTGCCATCCGGGACTTCACAGATACGCAGTATTTT
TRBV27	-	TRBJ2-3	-	CASSSWLAEMRADTQYF	TGTGCCAGCAGTTCCTGGTTAGCGGAAATGAGGGCAGATACGCAGTATTTT